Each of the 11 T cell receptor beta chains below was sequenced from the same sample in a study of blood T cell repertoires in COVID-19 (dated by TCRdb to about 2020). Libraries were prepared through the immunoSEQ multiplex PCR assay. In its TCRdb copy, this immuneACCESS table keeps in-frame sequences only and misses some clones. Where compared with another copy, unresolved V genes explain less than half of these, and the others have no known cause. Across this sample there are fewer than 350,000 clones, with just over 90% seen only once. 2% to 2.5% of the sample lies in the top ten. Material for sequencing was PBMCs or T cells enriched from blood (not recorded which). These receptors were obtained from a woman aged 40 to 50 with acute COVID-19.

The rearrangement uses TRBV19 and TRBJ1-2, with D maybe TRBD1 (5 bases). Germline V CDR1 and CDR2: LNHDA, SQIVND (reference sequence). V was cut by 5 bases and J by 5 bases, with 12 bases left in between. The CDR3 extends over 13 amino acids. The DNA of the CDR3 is TGTGCCAGTAGTCGCAGGGAGGGGTATGGCTACACCTTC. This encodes CASSRREGYGYTF. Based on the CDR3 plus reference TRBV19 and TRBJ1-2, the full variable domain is DGGITQSPKYLFRKEGQNVTLSCEQNLNHDAMYWYRQDPGQGLRLIYYSQIVNDFQKGDIAEGYSVSREKKESFPLTVTSAQKNPTAFYLCASSRREGYGYTFGSGTRLTVV.

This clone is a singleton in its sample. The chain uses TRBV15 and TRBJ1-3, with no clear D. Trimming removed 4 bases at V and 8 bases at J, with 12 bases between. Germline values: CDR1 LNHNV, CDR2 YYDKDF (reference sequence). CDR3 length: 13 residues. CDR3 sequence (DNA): TGTGCCACCAGCACCCCCCAGGAGGACACCATATATTTT. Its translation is CATSTPQEDTIYF.

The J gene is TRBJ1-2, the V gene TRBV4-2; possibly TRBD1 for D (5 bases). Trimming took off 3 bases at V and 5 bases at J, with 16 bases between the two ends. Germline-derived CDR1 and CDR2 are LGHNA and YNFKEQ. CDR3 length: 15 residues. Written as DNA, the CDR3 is TGTGCCAGCAGCCAGCCAACAGGAGCCCTATATGGCTACACCTTC. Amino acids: CASSQPTGALYGYTF.

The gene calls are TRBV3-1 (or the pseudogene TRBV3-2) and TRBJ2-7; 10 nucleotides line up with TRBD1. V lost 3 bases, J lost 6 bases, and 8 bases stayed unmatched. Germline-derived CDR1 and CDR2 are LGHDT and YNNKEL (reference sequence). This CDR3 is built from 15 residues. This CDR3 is CASSQAGQGSAEQYF. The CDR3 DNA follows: TGTGCCAGCAGCCAGGCGGGACAGGGGTCGGCCGAGCAGTACTTC.

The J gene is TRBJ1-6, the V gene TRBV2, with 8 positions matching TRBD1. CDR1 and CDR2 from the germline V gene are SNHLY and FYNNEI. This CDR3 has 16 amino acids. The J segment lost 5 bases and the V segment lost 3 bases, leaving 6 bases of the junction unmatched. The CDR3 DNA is TGTGCCAGCAGTGATCAGAGACAGGGGAATAATTCACCCCTCCACTTT. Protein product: CASSDQRQGNNSPLHF.

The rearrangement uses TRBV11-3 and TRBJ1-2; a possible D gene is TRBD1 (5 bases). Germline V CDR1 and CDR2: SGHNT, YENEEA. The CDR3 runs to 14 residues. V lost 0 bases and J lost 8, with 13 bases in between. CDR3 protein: CASSLDLGGSGYTF. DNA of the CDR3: TGTGCCAGCAGCTTAGACCTCGGGGGTTCGGGCTACACCTTC.

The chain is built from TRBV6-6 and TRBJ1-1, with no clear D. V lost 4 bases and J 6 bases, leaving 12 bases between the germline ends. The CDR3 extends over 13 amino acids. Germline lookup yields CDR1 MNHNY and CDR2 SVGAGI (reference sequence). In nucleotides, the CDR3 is TGTGCCAGCAGTTCCCTGCTGGCCGCTGAAGCTTTCTTT. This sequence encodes CASSSLLAAEAFF.

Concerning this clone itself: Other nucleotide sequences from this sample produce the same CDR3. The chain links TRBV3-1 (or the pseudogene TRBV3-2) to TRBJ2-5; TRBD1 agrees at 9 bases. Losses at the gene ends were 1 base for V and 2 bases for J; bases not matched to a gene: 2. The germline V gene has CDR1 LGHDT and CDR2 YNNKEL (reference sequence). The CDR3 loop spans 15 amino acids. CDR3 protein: CASSQAGQGQETQYF. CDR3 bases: TGTGCCAGCAGCCAAGCGGGACAGGGACAAGAGACCCAGTACTTC.

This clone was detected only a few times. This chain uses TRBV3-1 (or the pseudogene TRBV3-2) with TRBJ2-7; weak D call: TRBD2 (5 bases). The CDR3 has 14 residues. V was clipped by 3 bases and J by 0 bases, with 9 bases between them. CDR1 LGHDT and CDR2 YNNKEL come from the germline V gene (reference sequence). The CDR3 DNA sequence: TGTGCCAGCAGCCACTCGGGATACTCCTACGAGCAGTACTTC. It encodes CASSHSGYSYEQYF.

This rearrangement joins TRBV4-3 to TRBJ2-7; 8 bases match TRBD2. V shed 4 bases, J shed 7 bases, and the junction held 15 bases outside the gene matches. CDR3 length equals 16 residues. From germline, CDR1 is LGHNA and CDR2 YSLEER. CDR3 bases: TGCGCCAGCAGCCCCTATACTAGCGGACTGTCGAGGGAGCAGTACTTC. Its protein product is CASSPYTSGLSREQYF.

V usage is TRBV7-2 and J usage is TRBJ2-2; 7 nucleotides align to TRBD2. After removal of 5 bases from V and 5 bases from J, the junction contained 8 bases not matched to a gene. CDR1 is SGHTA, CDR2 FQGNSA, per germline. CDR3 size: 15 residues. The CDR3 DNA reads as TGTGCCAGCAGCCCCGGACTAGTAAGGACCGGGGAGCTGTTTTTT. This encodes CASSPGLVRTGELFF.